This passage covers 18 T cell receptor beta chains from one sample sequenced in a study of T cell clusters in autoimmune cytopenias. TRB was amplified from around 250 ng of peripheral blood genomic DNA per sample. Multiplex touch-down PCR amplified TRB using TRB-A and TRB-B pools in one tube. Using the multiplex PCR reads, TCRdb records one entry per CDR3 protein without DNA. The sample features about 6,200 distinct CDR3 sequences, with under 6.5% in its top ten. The sample taken for sequencing was peripheral blood. The receptors here all came from a human donor with an autoimmune cytopenia or autoimmune hepatitis (not recorded which).

This chain links TRBV7-9 with TRBJ1-5; TCRdb selects TRBD1, and the lack of DNA leaves this call unchecked. Germline V gene sequence: CDR1 SEHNR, CDR2 FQNEAQ (reference sequence). The CDR3 loop spans 17 amino acids. Here the CDR3 reads CASSLGGTGFSNQPQHF.

By frequency, this clonotype is medium-sized (0.01 to 0.1%). The CDR3 spells CASSSAGTSNHEQFF. The gene calls are TRBV5-4 and TRBJ2-1. CDR1 is SGHNT and CDR2 is YYREEE in the germline V gene (reference sequence). The CDR3 is 15 residues long. Full variable domain (missing parts from reference TRBV5-4 and TRBJ2-1): ETGVTQSPTHLIKTRGQQVTLRCSSQSGHNTVSWYQQALGQGPQFIFQYYREEENGRGNFPPRFSGLQFPNYSSELNVNALELDDSALYLCASSSAGTSNHEQFFGPGTRLTVL.

This clonotype is called medium-sized based on its frequency. The rearrangement uses TRBV30 and TRBJ1-1. Germline CDR1 reads GTSNPN; CDR2 reads SVGIG (reference sequence). The CDR3 sequence is 12 residues long. CDR3 region: CAWSGQNTEAFF.

The genes are TRBV7-2 and TRBJ1-2; TCRdb's D gene call, TRBD1, goes unchecked for lack of DNA. This CDR3 is 19 amino acids long. Germline assignment: CDR1 SGHTA and CDR2 FQGNSA. The CDR3 spells CASSLGPHTQWDWVYGYTF.

This clonotype is medium-sized by frequency. The chain employs TRBV19 and TRBJ2-7; the D call of TRBD1 rests on TCRdb alone, since no DNA is present to check it. This CDR3 is built from 14 residues. The germline V gene has CDR1 LNHDA and CDR2 SQIVND (reference sequence). CDR3 residues: CASTNTPTLGEQYF.

J is TRBJ1-4 and V is TRBV20-1; as DNA is missing, the TRBD1 call by TCRdb cannot be tested. Germline CDR1 DFQATT, CDR2 SNEGSKA (reference sequence). The CDR3 length is 13 residues. CDR3 residues: CSASLREREKLFF.

Considering frequency, this clonotype is medium-sized. The rearrangement uses TRBV4-3 and TRBJ2-1. Germline CDR1 is LGHNA and CDR2 is YSLEER. The CDR3 has 17 amino acids. CDR3 residues: CASSQDHGGWSYNEQFF.

The chain combines TRBV2 with TRBJ2-1. The CDR3 extends over 14 amino acids. CDR1 SNHLY and CDR2 FYNNEI come from the germline V gene. CDR3 protein: CASSEVSSYNEQFF.

Measured by frequency, this clonotype is medium-sized. The chain joins TRBV18 to TRBJ2-5. The CDR3 runs to 14 residues. CDR1 and CDR2 from the germline V gene are KGHSH and LQKENI. CDR3 in amino acids: CASSPTGTQETQYF. Supplemented by reference TRBV18 and TRBJ2-5, the full variable domain reads NAGVMQNPRHLVRRRGQEARLRCSPMKGHSHVYWYRQLPEEGLKFMVYLQKENIIDESGMPKERFSAEFPKEGPSILRIQQVVRGDSAAYFCASSPTGTQETQYFGPGTRLLVL.

This clonotype is medium-sized by frequency. The chain employs TRBV15 and TRBJ1-1; checking the TCRdb D call of TRBD1 is not possible without DNA. This CDR3 has 16 residues. Per the germline V gene, CDR1 is LNHNV and CDR2 is YYDKDF (reference sequence). CDR3 loop: CATSSTPGQGVREAFF. Full variable domain (rest looked up from reference TRBV15 and TRBJ1-1): DAMVIQNPRYQVTQFGKPVTLSCSQTLNHNVMYWYQQKSSQAPKLLFHYYDKDFNNEADTPDNFQSRRPNTSFCFLDIRSPGLGDTAMYLCATSSTPGQGVREAFFGQGTRLTVV.

By frequency, this clonotype registers medium-sized. The chain joins TRBV5-6 to TRBJ1-6; TCRdb picks TRBD1, but there is no DNA to check that call. The V gene's germline CDR1 is SGHDT and CDR2 YYEEEE. The CDR3 extends over 18 amino acids. The CDR3 spells CASSPPLDRGLRNSPLHF.

By frequency, this clonotype registers medium-sized (0.01 to 0.1%). The V call is TRBV6-5, the J call TRBJ1-3; TCRdb outputs TRBD1, but without DNA this stays unchecked. CDR3 length equals 13 residues. The germline CDR1 and CDR2 sequences are MNHEY and SVGAGI. This CDR3 is CASAGGPGNTIYF.

V usage is TRBV28 and J usage is TRBJ2-5; TCRdb names TRBD1, which stays unverified in the absence of DNA. The CDR3 totals 15 residues. Germline V gene sequence: CDR1 MDHEN, CDR2 SYDVKM. The CDR3 spells CASNKPGQGKETQYF.

This clonotype shows up as medium-sized by frequency. The V call is TRBV6-1, the J call TRBJ2-1; TCRdb reports TRBD2, a call that lacks DNA to check it against. The CDR3 is 12 amino acids. Germline V lookup: CDR1 MNHNS, CDR2 SASEGT. The CDR3 region is CASSEVTGLEFF.

This clonotype is classed as medium-sized by frequency. CDR3 in amino acids: CASTDRANTGELFF. The chain has TRBV6-2 or TRBV6-3 and TRBJ2-2; TCRdb selects TRBD1, and the lack of DNA leaves this call unchecked. CDR1 is MNHEY and CDR2 is SVGEGT in the germline V gene. CDR3 length: 14 amino acids.

The J gene is TRBJ2-3, the V gene TRBV7-2. This CDR3 has 12 amino acids. Germline V gene sequence: CDR1 SGHTA, CDR2 FQGNSA. CDR3 amino acids: CASSLAADTQYF.

By frequency, this clonotype registers medium-sized. The gene calls are TRBV27 and TRBJ2-6; TCRdb gives TRBD1 as the D gene, but with no DNA this cannot be confirmed. The CDR3 runs 19 residues. CDR1 is MNHEY, CDR2 SMNVEV, per germline (reference sequence). CDR3 loop: CASSPPGPPEPSGANVLTF. The full variable domain, rest sourced from reference TRBV27 and TRBJ2-6, is EAQVTQNPRYLITVTGKKLTVTCSQNMNHEYMSWYRQDPGLGLRQIYYSMNVEVTDKGDVPEGYKVSRKEKRNFPLILESPSPNQTSLYFCASSPPGPPEPSGANVLTFGAGSRLTVL.

The rearrangement joins TRBV6-6 to TRBJ1-3. There are 14 residues in the CDR3. CDR1 and CDR2 (germline): MNHNY, SVGAGI (reference sequence). CDR3 loop: CASSYSERGNTIYF.